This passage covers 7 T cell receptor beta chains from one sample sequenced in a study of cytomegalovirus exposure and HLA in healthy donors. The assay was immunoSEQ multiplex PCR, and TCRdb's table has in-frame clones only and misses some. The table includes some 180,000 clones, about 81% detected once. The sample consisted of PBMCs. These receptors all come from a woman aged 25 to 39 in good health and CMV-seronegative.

CDR3 sequence (DNA): TGTGCCAGCCGCACCAGAACCGGGACAGGGGCCCCAAGGGGTGAAGCTTTCTTT. Translating gives CASRTRTGTGAPRGEAFF. The chain links TRBV18 to TRBJ1-1; 10 nucleotides align to TRBD1. Germline-derived CDR1 and CDR2 are KGHSH and LQKENI. J lost 7 bases, V lost 8 bases, and 22 bases had no gene match. This CDR3 region has 18 residues.

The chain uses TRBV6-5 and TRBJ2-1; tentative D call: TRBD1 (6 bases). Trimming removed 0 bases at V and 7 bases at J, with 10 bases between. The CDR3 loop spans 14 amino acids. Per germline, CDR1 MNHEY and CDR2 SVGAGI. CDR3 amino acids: CASSYSNRANEQFF. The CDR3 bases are TGTGCCAGCAGTTACTCTAACAGGGCGAATGAGCAGTTCTTC.

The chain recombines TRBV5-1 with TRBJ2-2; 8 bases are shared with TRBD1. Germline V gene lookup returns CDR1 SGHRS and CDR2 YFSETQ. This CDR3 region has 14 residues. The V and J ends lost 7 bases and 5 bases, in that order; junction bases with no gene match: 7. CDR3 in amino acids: CASETRTGTGELFF. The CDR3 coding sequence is TGCGCCAGCGAAACGAGGACAGGGACCGGGGAGCTGTTTTTT.

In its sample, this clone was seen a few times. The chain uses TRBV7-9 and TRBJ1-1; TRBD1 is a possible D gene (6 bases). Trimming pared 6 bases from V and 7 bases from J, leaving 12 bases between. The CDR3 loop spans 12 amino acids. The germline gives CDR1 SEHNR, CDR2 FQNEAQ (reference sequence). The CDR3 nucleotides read TGTGCCAGCAGGCCCCCGGACAGTGAAGCTTTCTTT. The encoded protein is CASRPPDSEAFF.

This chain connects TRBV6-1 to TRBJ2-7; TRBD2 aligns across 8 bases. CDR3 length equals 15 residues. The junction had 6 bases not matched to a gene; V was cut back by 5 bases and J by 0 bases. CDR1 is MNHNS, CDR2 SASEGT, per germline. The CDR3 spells CASSSTSGGSYEQYF. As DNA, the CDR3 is TGTGCCAGCAGTTCTACTAGCGGCGGCTCCTACGAGCAGTACTTC.

CDR3 amino acids: CASSLSGTGGAGNYGYTF. The CDR3 DNA follows: TGTGCCAGCAGCTTGTCCGGGACAGGGGGCGCCGGTAACTATGGCTACACCTTC. The chain uses TRBV7-9 and TRBJ1-2; TRBD1 matches at 12 bases. The V segment lost 3 bases and the J segment 1 base; nucleotides outside the gene matches: 9. This CDR3 region has 18 residues. Germline loops: CDR1 SEHNR, CDR2 FQNEAQ (reference sequence).

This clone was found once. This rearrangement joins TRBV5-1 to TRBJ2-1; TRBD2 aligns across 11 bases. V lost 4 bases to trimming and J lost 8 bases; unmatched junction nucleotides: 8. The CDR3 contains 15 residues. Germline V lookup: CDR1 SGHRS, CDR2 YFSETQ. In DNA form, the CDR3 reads TGCGCCAGCAGCCGCGGACTAGCGGGCGTGGATGAGCAGTTCTTC. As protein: CASSRGLAGVDEQFF.